This TCR beta chain originates from a study of blood T cell repertoires in COVID-19. Looking at the study overall: Italy, Spain and the United States were the sources of the convalescent and acute COVID-19 samples. The analysed material was cDNA or gDNA that came from T cells, B-cell-depleted T cells, or PBMCs.

CDR1 is LNHNV, CDR2 YYDKDF, per germline (reference sequence). The CDR3 is made up of 15 amino acids. Trimming shortened V by 0 bases and J by 4 bases, and 11 bases separated the two germline ends. Source study methods: Researchers report that nucleated cell counts were estimated from reference gene primer amplification. The assay was immunoSEQ multiplex PCR, and TCRdb's table has in-frame clones only and misses some. The V and J calls and clone size are taken from that table; D and trimming were inferred from the DNA. The table has fewer than 45,000 clones, approximately 91% seen once. V gene TRBV15 combines with J gene TRBJ2-3; D might be TRBD2 (6 bases). The sequenced sample was peripheral blood. The receptor comes from a woman between 25 and 40 years old in a cohort sampled during active COVID-19. Written as DNA, the CDR3 is TGTGCCACCAGCAGAGATCCCTCGGGAGCAGATACGCAGTATTTT. Protein: CATSRDPSGADTQYF. Full variable domain (remainder filled in from reference TRBV15 and TRBJ2-3): DAMVIQNPRYQVTQFGKPVTLSCSQTLNHNVMYWYQQKSSQAPKLLFHYYDKDFNNEADTPDNFQSRRPNTSFCFLDIRSPGLGDTAMYLCATSRDPSGADTQYFGPGTRLTVL.